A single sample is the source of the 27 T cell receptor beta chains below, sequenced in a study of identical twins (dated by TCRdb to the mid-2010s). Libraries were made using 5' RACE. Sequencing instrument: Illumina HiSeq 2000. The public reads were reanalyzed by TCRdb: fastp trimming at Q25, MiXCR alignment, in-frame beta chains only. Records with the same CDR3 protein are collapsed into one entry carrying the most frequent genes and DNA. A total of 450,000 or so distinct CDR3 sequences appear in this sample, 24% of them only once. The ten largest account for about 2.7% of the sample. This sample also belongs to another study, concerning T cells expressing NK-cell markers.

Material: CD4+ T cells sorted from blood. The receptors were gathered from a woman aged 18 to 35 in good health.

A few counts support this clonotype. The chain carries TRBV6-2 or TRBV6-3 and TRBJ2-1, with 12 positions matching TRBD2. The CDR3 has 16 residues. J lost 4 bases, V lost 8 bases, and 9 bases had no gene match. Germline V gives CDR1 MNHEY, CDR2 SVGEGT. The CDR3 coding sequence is TGTGCCAGCTGGGGACTAGCGGGCGCGGCGTACAATGAGCAGTTCTTC. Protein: CASWGLAGAAYNEQFF.

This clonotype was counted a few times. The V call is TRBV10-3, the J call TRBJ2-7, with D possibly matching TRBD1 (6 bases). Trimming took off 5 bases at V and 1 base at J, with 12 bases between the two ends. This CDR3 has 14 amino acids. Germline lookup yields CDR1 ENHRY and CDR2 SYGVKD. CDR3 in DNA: TGTGCCATCAGTCCCGGACAGCTTTCCTACGAGCAGTACTTC. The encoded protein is CAISPGQLSYEQYF.

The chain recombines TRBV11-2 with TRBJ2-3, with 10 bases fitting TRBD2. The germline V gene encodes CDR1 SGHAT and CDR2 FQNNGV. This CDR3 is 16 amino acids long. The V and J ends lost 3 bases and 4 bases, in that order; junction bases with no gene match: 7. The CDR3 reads CASSFLSGRAPDTQYF. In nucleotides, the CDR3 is TGTGCCAGCAGCTTTTTGAGCGGGAGGGCTCCAGATACGCAGTATTTT.

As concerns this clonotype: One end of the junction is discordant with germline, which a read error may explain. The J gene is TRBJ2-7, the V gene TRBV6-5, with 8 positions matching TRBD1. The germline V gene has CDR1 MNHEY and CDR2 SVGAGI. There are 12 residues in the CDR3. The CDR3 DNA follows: TGTGCCAGCAGACCACCCCAGGGGGCTACGGACTTC. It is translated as CASRPPQGATDF.

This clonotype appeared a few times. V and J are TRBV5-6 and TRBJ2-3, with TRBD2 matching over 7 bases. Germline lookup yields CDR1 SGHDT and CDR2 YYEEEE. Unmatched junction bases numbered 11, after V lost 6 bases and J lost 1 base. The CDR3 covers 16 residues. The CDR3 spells CASNLGGARRTDTQYF. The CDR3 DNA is TGTGCCAGCAATCTGGGAGGGGCCCGGCGCACAGATACGCAGTATTTT.

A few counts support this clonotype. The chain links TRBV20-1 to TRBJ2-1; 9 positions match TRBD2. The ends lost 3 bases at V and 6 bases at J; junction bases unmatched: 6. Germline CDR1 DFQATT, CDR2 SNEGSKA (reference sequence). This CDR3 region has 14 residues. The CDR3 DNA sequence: TGCAGTGCTAGCCTAGCGGGAAGCTCCAATGAGCAGTTCTTC. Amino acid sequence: CSASLAGSSNEQFF.

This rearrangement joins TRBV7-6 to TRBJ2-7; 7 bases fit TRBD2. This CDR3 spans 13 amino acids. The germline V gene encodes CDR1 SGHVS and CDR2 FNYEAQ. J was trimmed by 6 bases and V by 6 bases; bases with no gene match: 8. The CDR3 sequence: CASSPRSGGEQYF. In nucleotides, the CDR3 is TGTGCCAGCAGTCCGAGGTCGGGGGGCGAGCAGTACTTC.

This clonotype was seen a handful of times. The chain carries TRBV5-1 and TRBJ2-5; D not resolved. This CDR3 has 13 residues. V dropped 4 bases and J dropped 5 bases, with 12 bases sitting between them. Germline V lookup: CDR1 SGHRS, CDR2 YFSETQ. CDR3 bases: TGCGCCAGCAGCCAGACTGCTCCGGAGACCCAGTACTTC. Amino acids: CASSQTAPETQYF.

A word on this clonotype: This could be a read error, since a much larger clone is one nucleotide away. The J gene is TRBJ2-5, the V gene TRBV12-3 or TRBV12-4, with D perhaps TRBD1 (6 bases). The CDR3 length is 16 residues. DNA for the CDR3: TGTGCCAGCAGTTTACGCGGCTCAGGGGTGGGAGAGACCCAGCACTTC. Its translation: CASSLRGSGVGETQHF.

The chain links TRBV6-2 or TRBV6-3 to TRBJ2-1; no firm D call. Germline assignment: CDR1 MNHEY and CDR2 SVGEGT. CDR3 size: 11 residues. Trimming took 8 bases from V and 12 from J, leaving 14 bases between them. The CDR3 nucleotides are TGTGCCAGCGGTTCGTGGGTAGGGCAGTTCTTC. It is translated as CASGSWVGQFF.

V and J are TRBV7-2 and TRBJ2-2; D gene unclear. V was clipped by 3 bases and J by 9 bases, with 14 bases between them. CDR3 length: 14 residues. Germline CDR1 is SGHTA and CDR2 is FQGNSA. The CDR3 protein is CASSFRNPGRELFF. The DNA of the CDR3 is TGTGCCAGCAGCTTTAGGAACCCGGGTCGGGAGCTGTTTTTT.

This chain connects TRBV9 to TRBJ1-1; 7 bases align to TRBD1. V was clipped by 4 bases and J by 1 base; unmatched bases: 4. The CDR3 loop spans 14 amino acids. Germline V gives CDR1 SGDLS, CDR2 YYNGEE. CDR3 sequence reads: CASSRRDRNTEAFF. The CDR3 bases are TGTGCCAGCAGCAGGCGGGACAGGAACACTGAAGCTTTCTTT.

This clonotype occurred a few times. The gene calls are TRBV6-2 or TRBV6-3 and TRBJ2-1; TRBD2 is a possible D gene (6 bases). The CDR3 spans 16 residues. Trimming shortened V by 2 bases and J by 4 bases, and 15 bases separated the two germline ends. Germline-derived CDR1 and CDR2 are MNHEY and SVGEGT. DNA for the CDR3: TGTGCCAGCAGTTACCGGTTGGCGGGGTTTTACAATGAGCAGTTCTTC. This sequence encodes CASSYRLAGFYNEQFF.

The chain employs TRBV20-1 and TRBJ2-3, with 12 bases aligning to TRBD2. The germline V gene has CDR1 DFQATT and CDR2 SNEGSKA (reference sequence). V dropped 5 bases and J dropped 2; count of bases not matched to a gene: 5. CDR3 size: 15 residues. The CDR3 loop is CSARRLAGDTDTQYF. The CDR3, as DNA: TGCAGTGCTCGTAGACTAGCGGGGGACACAGATACGCAGTATTTT.

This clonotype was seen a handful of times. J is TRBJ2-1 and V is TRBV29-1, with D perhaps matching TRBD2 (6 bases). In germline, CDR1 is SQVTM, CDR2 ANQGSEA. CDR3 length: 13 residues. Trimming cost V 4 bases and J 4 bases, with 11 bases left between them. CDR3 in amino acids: CSVVAGLYNEQFF. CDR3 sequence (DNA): TGCAGCGTTGTTGCGGGGTTATACAATGAGCAGTTCTTC.

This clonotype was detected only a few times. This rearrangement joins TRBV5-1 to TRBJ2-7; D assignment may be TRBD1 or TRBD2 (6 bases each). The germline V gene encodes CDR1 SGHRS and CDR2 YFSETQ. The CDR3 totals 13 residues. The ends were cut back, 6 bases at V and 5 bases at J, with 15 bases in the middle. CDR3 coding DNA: TGCGCCAGCACTCCCGTCGGGGGCGACGAGCAGTACTTC. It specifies CASTPVGGDEQYF.

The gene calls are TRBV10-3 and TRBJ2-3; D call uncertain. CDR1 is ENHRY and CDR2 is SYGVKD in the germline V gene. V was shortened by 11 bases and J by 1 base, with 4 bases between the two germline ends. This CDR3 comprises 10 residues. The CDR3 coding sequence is TGTGCCGGGGGCACAGATACGCAGTATTTT. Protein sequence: CAGGTDTQYF.

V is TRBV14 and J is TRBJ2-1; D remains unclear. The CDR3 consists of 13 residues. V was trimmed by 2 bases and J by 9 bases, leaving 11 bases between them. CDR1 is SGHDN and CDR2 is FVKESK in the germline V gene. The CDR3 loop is CASSQISGGEQFF. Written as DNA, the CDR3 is TGTGCCAGCAGCCAAATATCTGGTGGTGAGCAGTTCTTC.

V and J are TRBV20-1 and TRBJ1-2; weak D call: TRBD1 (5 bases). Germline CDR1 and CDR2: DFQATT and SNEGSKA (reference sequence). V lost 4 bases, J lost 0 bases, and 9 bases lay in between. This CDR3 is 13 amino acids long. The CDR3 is CSATTETNYGYTF. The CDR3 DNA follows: TGCAGTGCTACGACAGAGACTAACTATGGCTACACCTTC.

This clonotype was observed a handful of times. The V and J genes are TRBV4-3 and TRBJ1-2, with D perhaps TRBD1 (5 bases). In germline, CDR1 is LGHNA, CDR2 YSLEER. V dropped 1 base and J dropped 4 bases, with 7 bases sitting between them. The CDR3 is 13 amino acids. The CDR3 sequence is CASSQATGYGYTF. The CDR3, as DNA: TGCGCCAGCAGCCAAGCAACAGGCTATGGCTACACCTTC.

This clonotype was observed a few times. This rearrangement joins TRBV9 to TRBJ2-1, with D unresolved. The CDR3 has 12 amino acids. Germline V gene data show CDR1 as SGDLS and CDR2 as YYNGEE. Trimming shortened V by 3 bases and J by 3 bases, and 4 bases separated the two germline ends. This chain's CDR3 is CASSGVYNEQFF. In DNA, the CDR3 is TGTGCCAGCAGCGGGGTCTACAATGAGCAGTTCTTC.

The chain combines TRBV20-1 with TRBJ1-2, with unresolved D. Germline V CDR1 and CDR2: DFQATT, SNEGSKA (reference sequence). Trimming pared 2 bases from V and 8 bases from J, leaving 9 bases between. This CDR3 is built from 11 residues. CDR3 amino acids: CSARRAEGYTF. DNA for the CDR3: TGCAGTGCTAGAAGGGCGGAGGGCTACACCTTC.

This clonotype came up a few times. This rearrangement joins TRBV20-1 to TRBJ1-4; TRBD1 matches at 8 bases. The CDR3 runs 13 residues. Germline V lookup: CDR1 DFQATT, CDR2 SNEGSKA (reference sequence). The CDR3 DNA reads TGCAGCGGTCACGACAGGGGTAGTGAAAAACTGTTTTTT. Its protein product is CSGHDRGSEKLFF.

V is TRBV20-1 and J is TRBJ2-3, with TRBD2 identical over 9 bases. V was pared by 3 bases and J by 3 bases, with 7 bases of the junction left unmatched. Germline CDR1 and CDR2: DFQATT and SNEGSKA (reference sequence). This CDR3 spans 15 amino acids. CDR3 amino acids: CSASRAGGLTDTQYF. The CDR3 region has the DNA TGCAGTGCTAGTCGCGCGGGGGGGCTGACAGATACGCAGTATTTT.

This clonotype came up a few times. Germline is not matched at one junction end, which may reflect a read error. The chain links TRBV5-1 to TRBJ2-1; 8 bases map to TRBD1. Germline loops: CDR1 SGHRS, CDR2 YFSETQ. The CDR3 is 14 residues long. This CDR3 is CASSFGTSDRGFIF. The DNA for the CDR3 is TGCGCCAGCAGCTTCGGGACCTCCGACAGGGGTTTTATCTTC. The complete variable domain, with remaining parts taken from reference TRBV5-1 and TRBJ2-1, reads KAGVTQTPRYLIKTRGQQVTLSCSPISGHRSVSWYQQTPGQGLQFLFEYFSETQRNKGNFPGRFSGRQFSNSRSEMNVSTLELGDSALYLCASSFGTSDRGFIFGPGTRLTVL.

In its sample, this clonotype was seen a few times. The CDR3 here is CSARDWNRINQPQHF. CDR3 in DNA: TGCAGTGCTAGAGATTGGAACAGGATCAATCAGCCCCAGCATTTT. The chain carries TRBV20-1 and TRBJ1-5; possible D gene TRBD1, 5 bases. Trimming removed 0 bases from V and 3 bases from J, with 12 bases in between. Germline CDR1 and CDR2: DFQATT and SNEGSKA (reference sequence). This CDR3 is 15 amino acids long.

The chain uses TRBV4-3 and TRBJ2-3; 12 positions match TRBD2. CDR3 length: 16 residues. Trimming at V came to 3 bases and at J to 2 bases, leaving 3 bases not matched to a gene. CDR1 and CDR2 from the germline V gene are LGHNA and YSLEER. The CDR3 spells CASSQRTSGTTDTQYF. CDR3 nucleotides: TGCGCCAGCAGCCAGAGGACTAGCGGGACCACAGATACGCAGTATTTT.